A single T cell receptor beta chain is shown here with its context. Its antigen remains unknown. Use of 60 Vbeta and 13 Jbeta primers characterized the PCR. Only in-frame clones appear in the TCRdb table, and some are missing; sequencing was by immunoSEQ multiplex PCR. Its listing shows about 48,000 clones. These data are taken from a study of cytomegalovirus exposure and HLA in healthy donors. Study results and limitations: In vitro data verified a few CMV-associated chains as specific for CMV antigens.

V gave up 3 bases and J gave up 1 base, with 7 bases separating them. CDR1 and CDR2 (germline): SGHRS, YFSETQ. The CDR3 is made up of 13 amino acids. This clonotype originated in a male donor in good health and CMV-seropositive. This chain uses TRBV5-1 with TRBJ2-5; D not certain. Sequenced: PBMCs. CDR3: CASSYSPQETQYF. CDR3 nucleotide sequence: TGCGCCAGCAGCTACTCGCCCCAAGAGACCCAGTACTTC. Filled out from reference TRBV5-1 and TRBJ2-5, the complete variable domain reads KAGVTQTPRYLIKTRGQQVTLSCSPISGHRSVSWYQQTPGQGLQFLFEYFSETQRNKGNFPGRFSGRQFSNSRSEMNVSTLELGDSALYLCASSYSPQETQYFGPGTRLLVL.